The 18 T cell receptor beta chains in this list originate from one sample, sequenced in a study of T cell responses to AZD1222 COVID-19 vaccine. Assay: immunoSEQ multiplex PCR; the TCRdb copy retains only in-frame clones and omits some. The top ten hold roughly 9% of the sample, which has 110,000 to 150,000 clones, approximately 94% seen once. Sample: peripheral blood, taken on day 0 of AZD1222 vaccination. Every receptor here comes from an adult in good health.

The chain is built from TRBV2 and TRBJ2-2; D might be TRBD1 or TRBD2, each matching 5 bases. V dropped 4 bases and J dropped 3 bases, with 9 bases sitting between them. The CDR3 is made up of 14 amino acids. Germline V CDR1 and CDR2: SNHLY, FYNNEI. CDR3 sequence reads: CASSVWGYTGELFF. The CDR3 DNA reads TGTGCCAGCAGTGTTTGGGGGTACACCGGGGAGCTGTTTTTT.

The chain employs TRBV5-1 and TRBJ2-5, with D maybe TRBD2 (5 bases). CDR1 and CDR2 from the germline V gene are SGHRS and YFSETQ. Trimming cost V 2 bases and J 3 bases, with 8 bases left between them. The CDR3 length is 13 residues. This chain's CDR3 is CASSFRGKETQYF. The CDR3 DNA reads TGCGCCAGCAGCTTTCGGGGAAAAGAGACCCAGTACTTC.

The CDR3 protein is CASSIYPLGRAHTEAFF. CDR3 in DNA: TGTGCCAGTAGTATATACCCCTTGGGGAGGGCGCACACTGAAGCTTTCTTT. The chain joins TRBV19 to TRBJ1-1; D unclear. Germline V lookup: CDR1 LNHDA, CDR2 SQIVND (reference sequence). The ends were cut back, 2 bases at V and 3 bases at J, with 19 bases in the middle. This CDR3 comprises 17 residues.

Worth noting for this clone: One end of the junction fails to match germline, which may point to a read error. The chain couples TRBV7-9 to TRBJ1-2; maybe TRBD1 (6 bases). Germline lookup yields CDR1 SEHNR and CDR2 FQNEAQ (reference sequence). The CDR3 is 14 residues long. The CDR3 loop reads CASSLAGQTLGCTF. CDR3 coding DNA: TGTGCCAGCAGCTTAGCAGGACAGACGTTAGGCTGCACCTTC.

The chain is built from TRBV4-1 and TRBJ2-3; D perhaps matches TRBD2 (6 bases). The CDR3 loop spans 14 amino acids. V gave up 3 bases and J gave up 3 bases, with 10 bases separating them. Germline lookup yields CDR1 MGHRA and CDR2 YSYEKL. The CDR3 coding sequence is TGCGCCAGCAGCCATCCCGGGGGAACAGATACGCAGTATTTT. Translated, it gives CASSHPGGTDTQYF.

The chain couples TRBV19 to TRBJ1-2, with D perhaps TRBD1 (6 bases). The ends were cut back, 3 bases at V and 8 bases at J, with 13 bases in the middle. Germline V gene lookup returns CDR1 LNHDA and CDR2 SQIVND (reference sequence). The length of the CDR3 is 13 residues. The CDR3 DNA sequence: TGTGCCAGTAGTATGGGAAGACAGGTGGGCTACACCTTC. Its translation is CASSMGRQVGYTF. Full variable domain (remainder filled in from reference TRBV19 and TRBJ1-2): DGGITQSPKYLFRKEGQNVTLSCEQNLNHDAMYWYRQDPGQGLRLIYYSQIVNDFQKGDIAEGYSVSREKKESFPLTVTSAQKNPTAFYLCASSMGRQVGYTFGSGTRLTVV.

The V and J genes are TRBV4-3 and TRBJ2-3; a possible D gene is TRBD1 (6 bases). The CDR3 length is 16 residues. CDR1 and CDR2 (germline): LGHNA, YSLEER. Trimming stripped 1 base from V and 0 bases from J, with 11 bases between. The CDR3 coding sequence is TGCGCCAGCAGCCAAGGCGCGCAGGGGAGCACAGATACGCAGTATTTT. As protein: CASSQGAQGSTDTQYF.

The chain is built from TRBV4-1 and TRBJ2-7; D is undetermined. CDR1 is MGHRA and CDR2 is YSYEKL in the germline V gene. Deletions cut 0 bases from V and 2 bases from J, with 14 bases between. CDR3 length: 16 residues. The CDR3 coding sequence is TGCGCCAGCAGCCAAGATCTAAAGGACGCACCCTACGAGCAGTACTTC. It yields the protein CASSQDLKDAPYEQYF.

The sample holds one count of this clone. This sequence joins TRBV23-1 and TRBJ1-1, with unresolved D. TRBV23-1 is filed as an ORF, its function uncertain. V was pared by 0 bases and J by 0 bases, with 20 bases between. The length of the CDR3 is 19 residues. The CDR3 nucleotides are TGCGCCAGCAGTCAATCTAGTTATTATTGGTCACCGTTGAACACTGAAGCTTTCTTT. Translation gives CASSQSSYYWSPLNTEAFF.

The rearrangement joins TRBV13 to TRBJ1-3; 7 bases match TRBD1. The CDR3 consists of 18 residues. V lost 4 bases to trimming and J lost 0 bases; unmatched junction nucleotides: 12. Germline CDR1 PRHDT, CDR2 FYEKMQ (reference sequence). The DNA of the CDR3 is TGTGCCAGCAGCTCGGGACCCACAGGGGCTTTCTCTGGAAACACCATATATTTT. This codes for CASSSGPTGAFSGNTIYF.

This chain joins TRBV2 and TRBJ1-4, with D possibly matching TRBD1 (5 bases). The CDR3 sequence is 15 residues long. Germline values: CDR1 SNHLY, CDR2 FYNNEI. V dropped 4 bases and J dropped 3 bases, with 12 bases sitting between them. DNA for the CDR3: TGTGCCAGCAGTGGGGACCGTAGCTCTAATGAAAAACTGTTTTTT. Its translation is CASSGDRSSNEKLFF.

The V gene is TRBV30, the J gene TRBJ1-5, with D hard to call. The CDR3 loop spans 14 amino acids. Germline CDR1 GTSNPN, CDR2 SVGIG (reference sequence). Trimming left V 0 bases short and J 5 bases short, with 11 bases between. DNA for the CDR3: TGTGCCTGGAGTGTACTAAGAAATGATCAGCCCCAGCATTTT. Translated, it gives CAWSVLRNDQPQHF. Full variable domain (missing parts from reference TRBV30 and TRBJ1-5): SQTIHQWPATLVQPVGSPLSLECTVEGTSNPNLYWYRQAAGRGLQLLFYSVGIGQISSEVPQNLSASRPQDRQFILSSKKLLLSDSGFYLCAWSVLRNDQPQHFGDGTRLSIL.

The sample holds one count of this clone. A read error may produce the germline difference seen at one junction end. The genes are TRBV19 and TRBJ1-2; D not certain. Germline CDR1 is LNHDA and CDR2 is SQIVND (reference sequence). The CDR3 has 12 amino acids. The CDR3 here is CASSGSGTGYAF. In nucleotides, the CDR3 is TGTGCCAGTAGTGGCTCAGGAACGGGGTACGCATTC. Variable domain in full (rest from reference TRBV19 and TRBJ1-2): DGGITQSPKYLFRKEGQNVTLSCEQNLNHDAMYWYRQDPGQGLRLIYYSQIVNDFQKGDIAEGYSVSREKKESFPLTVTSAQKNPTAFYLCASSGSGTGYAFGSGTRLTVV.

Here the CDR3 reads CSVEGRAGPGELFF. In nucleotides, the CDR3 is TGCAGCGTTGAAGGCAGGGCAGGACCCGGGGAGCTGTTTTTT. The chain uses TRBV29-1 and TRBJ2-2, with D possibly matching TRBD1 (5 bases). The V end was cut by 1 base, the J end by 6 bases, with 12 bases between. The length of the CDR3 is 14 residues. The V gene's germline CDR1 is SQVTM and CDR2 ANQGSEA.

The V call is TRBV7-9, the J call TRBJ1-1; D uncertain. The CDR3 contains 14 residues. Germline V gives CDR1 SEHNR, CDR2 FQNEAQ (reference sequence). V shed 5 bases and J shed 8 bases, with 18 bases lying between them. The CDR3: CASSGSRADPEAFF. CDR3 nucleotides: TGTGCCAGCAGCGGCAGTCGAGCTGACCCCGAAGCTTTCTTT.

The chain is built from TRBV10-3 and TRBJ1-3; no clear D gene. The CDR3 totals 14 residues. Germline V gene lookup returns CDR1 ENHRY and CDR2 SYGVKD. Trimming stripped 0 bases from V and 2 bases from J, with 5 bases between. The CDR3 DNA reads as TGTGCCATCAGTGAGTCAGGGACTGGAAACACCATATATTTT. This gives the protein CAISESGTGNTIYF.

The chain combines TRBV5-4 with TRBJ2-7, with D possibly TRBD2 on 5 matching bases. In germline, CDR1 is SGHNT, CDR2 YYREEE (reference sequence). The V end was cut by 2 bases, the J end by 0 bases, with 12 bases between. The CDR3 is made up of 15 amino acids. The CDR3 loop reads CASSFGVGASYEQYF. DNA of the CDR3: TGTGCCAGCAGCTTCGGGGTGGGTGCCTCCTACGAGCAGTACTTC. Combining the CDR3 with reference TRBV5-4 and TRBJ2-7 gives the whole variable domain ETGVTQSPTHLIKTRGQQVTLRCSSQSGHNTVSWYQQALGQGPQFIFQYYREEENGRGNFPPRFSGLQFPNYSSELNVNALELDDSALYLCASSFGVGASYEQYFGPGTRLTVT.

This chain links TRBV14 with TRBJ1-2; 12 bases are a match to TRBD1. CDR1 is SGHDN, CDR2 FVKESK, per germline. J gave up 8 bases and V 1 base, and 20 bases lay outside the gene matches. The CDR3 runs 20 residues. In DNA form, the CDR3 reads TGTGCCAGCAGCCAAGCTCTCGGTCTTTTGCAGGGACAGGGGGCGTGGGGCTACACCTTC. Translated: CASSQALGLLQGQGAWGYTF.